The 20 T cell receptor beta chains reported below all come from one sample, sequenced in a study of blood T cell repertoires in COVID-19. Assay: immunoSEQ multiplex PCR; the TCRdb copy retains only in-frame clones and omits some. This table has tens of thousands of clones, over 70% appearing once. The source material was peripheral blood. These receptor sequences come from a man between 45 and 60 years old with active COVID-19.

The V gene is TRBV3-1 (or the pseudogene TRBV3-2), the J gene TRBJ2-7; 7 bases are a match to TRBD1. The length of the CDR3 is 14 residues. Germline V gene lookup returns CDR1 LGHDT and CDR2 YNNKEL (reference sequence). Trimming took 2 bases from V and 6 from J; bases not matched to a gene: 7. The CDR3 loop reads CASSQLQRGREQYF. The CDR3, as DNA: TGTGCCAGCAGCCAACTCCAGAGGGGGCGCGAGCAGTACTTC.

This chain connects TRBV6-1 to TRBJ1-5, with 7 bases aligning to TRBD1. Germline V lookup: CDR1 MNHNS, CDR2 SASEGT. The CDR3 totals 18 residues. The ends lost 4 bases at V and 2 bases at J; junction bases unmatched: 14. Here the CDR3 DNA reads TGTGCCAGCAGTGGAAGGGCAGGGGGACCTTTGGGCAATCAGCCCCAGCATTTT. Its translation is CASSGRAGGPLGNQPQHF.

This chain uses TRBV24-1 with TRBJ2-3; tentative D call: TRBD1 (6 bases). The germline gives CDR1 KGHDR, CDR2 SFDVKD. The CDR3 runs to 17 residues. Trimming left V 0 bases short and J 6 bases short, with 18 bases between. The CDR3 nucleotides read TGTGCCACCAGTGATTTGTCGGCGACAGGACGTCCGGATACGCAGTATTTT. Encoded protein: CATSDLSATGRPDTQYF.

The rearrangement joins TRBV6-4 to TRBJ1-2; TRBD1 matches at 10 bases. The V gene end was trimmed by 5 bases and the J gene end by 4 bases; junction bases not matched to a gene: 4. The CDR3 sequence is 14 residues long. Germline lookup yields CDR1 MRHNA and CDR2 SNTAGT. The CDR3 reads CASSPGQGIYGYTF. In DNA, the CDR3 is TGTGCCAGCAGTCCGGGACAGGGGATCTATGGCTACACCTTC.

This sequence joins TRBV7-9 and TRBJ2-6; D not certain. From germline, CDR1 is SEHNR and CDR2 FQNEAQ (reference sequence). This CDR3 is 13 amino acids long. V lost 11 bases, J lost 0 bases, and 8 bases lay in between. The CDR3: CADGPSGANVLTF. CDR3 nucleotide sequence: TGTGCCGATGGGCCCTCTGGGGCCAACGTCCTGACTTTC.

V usage is TRBV4-1 and J usage is TRBJ2-2, with D perhaps matching TRBD2 (6 bases). The germline CDR1 and CDR2 sequences are MGHRA and YSYEKL. Trimming cost V 0 bases and J 0 bases, with 8 bases left between them. There are 16 residues in the CDR3. The CDR3 here is CASSQEPGANTGELFF. CDR3 coding DNA: TGCGCCAGCAGCCAAGAACCGGGAGCGAACACCGGGGAGCTGTTTTTT.

The chain joins TRBV6-6 to TRBJ1-1, with TRBD1 matching 8 bases. Germline CDR1 MNHNY, CDR2 SVGAGI (reference sequence). The CDR3 covers 13 residues. Germline trimming cut 6 bases from V and 4 bases from J; bases unmatched to any gene: 4. In DNA, the CDR3 is TGTGCCAGCAGCTCCGGACAGGGCACTGAAGCTTTCTTT. Translating it yields CASSSGQGTEAFF.

This clone was counted a single time. The rearrangement joins TRBV7-9 to TRBJ2-7, with TRBD1 as a possible D gene (6 bases). The CDR3 length is 12 residues. Germline lookup yields CDR1 SEHNR and CDR2 FQNEAQ (reference sequence). Deletions cut 6 bases from V and 6 bases from J, with 12 bases between. As DNA, the CDR3 is TGTGCCAGCAGTCACCCAGGGGCCGAGCAGTACTTC. This gives the protein CASSHPGAEQYF.

The chain uses TRBV30 and TRBJ1-1, with 7 bases aligning to TRBD1. V gave up 5 bases and J gave up 3 bases; unmatched junction bases: 3. In germline, CDR1 is GTSNPN, CDR2 SVGIG (reference sequence). The length of the CDR3 is 12 residues. Here the CDR3 DNA reads TGTGCCTGGTTTACAGGGGACACTGAAGCTTTCTTT. It encodes CAWFTGDTEAFF.

V usage is TRBV5-1 and J usage is TRBJ2-5, with TRBD2 matching 10 bases. V lost 7 bases and J lost 5; bases outside the gene matches: 11. CDR3 length equals 15 residues. CDR1 is SGHRS, CDR2 YFSETQ, per germline. CDR3 in DNA: TGCGCCAGCGCCGAGCGGGGGGGCCGTGAGGAGACCCAGTACTTC. It is translated as CASAERGGREETQYF. Filled out from reference TRBV5-1 and TRBJ2-5, the complete variable domain reads KAGVTQTPRYLIKTRGQQVTLSCSPISGHRSVSWYQQTPGQGLQFLFEYFSETQRNKGNFPGRFSGRQFSNSRSEMNVSTLELGDSALYLCASAERGGREETQYFGPGTRLLVL.

V is TRBV19 and J is TRBJ2-2; 10 nucleotides align to TRBD2. CDR1 LNHDA and CDR2 SQIVND come from the germline V gene (reference sequence). With 7 bases clipped from V and 1 base from J, the junction kept 0 bases outside the gene matches. This CDR3 has 14 residues. The CDR3 spells CASTSGRNTGELFF. CDR3 nucleotide sequence: TGTGCCAGTACTAGCGGGAGGAACACCGGGGAGCTGTTTTTT. Looking up the rest from reference TRBV19 and TRBJ2-2 gives the full variable domain: DGGITQSPKYLFRKEGQNVTLSCEQNLNHDAMYWYRQDPGQGLRLIYYSQIVNDFQKGDIAEGYSVSREKKESFPLTVTSAQKNPTAFYLCASTSGRNTGELFFGEGSRLTVL.

The CDR3 nucleotides are TGTGCCAGCAGCCCCAAGGGGACAAATGAGCAGTTCTTC. Protein: CASSPKGTNEQFF. The rearrangement uses TRBV7-9 and TRBJ2-1, with D perhaps TRBD1 (6 bases). The CDR3 contains 13 residues. Trimming pared 5 bases from V and 7 bases from J, leaving 12 bases between. CDR1 and CDR2 from the germline V gene are SEHNR and FQNEAQ (reference sequence).

This sequence joins TRBV9 and TRBJ1-1; D ambiguous. The CDR3 length is 14 residues. V lost 2 bases and J 1 base, leaving 9 bases between the germline ends. Germline CDR1 is SGDLS and CDR2 is YYNGEE. The CDR3 reads CASSVIAENTEAFF. The DNA for the CDR3 is TGTGCCAGCAGCGTTATAGCGGAGAACACTGAAGCTTTCTTT.

The chain uses TRBV11-2 and TRBJ2-7; 7 bases are shared with TRBD1. With 2 bases clipped from V and 2 bases from J, the junction kept 0 bases outside the gene matches. Germline V CDR1 and CDR2: SGHAT, FQNNGV. This CDR3 has 13 residues. DNA for the CDR3: TGTGCCAGCAGCTTAACAGGGGCCTACGAGCAGTACTTC. Translation: CASSLTGAYEQYF.

The V gene is TRBV4-2, the J gene TRBJ2-7; 7 bases map to TRBD1. The CDR3 is 15 amino acids. CDR1 and CDR2 (germline): LGHNA, YNFKEQ. V lost 0 bases, J lost 4 bases, and 6 bases stayed unmatched. Here the CDR3 reads CASSQEVSRGYEQYF. In DNA form, the CDR3 reads TGTGCCAGCAGCCAAGAGGTTAGCAGGGGGTACGAGCAGTACTTC.

The genes are TRBV10-2 and TRBJ2-7; D is unclear. CDR3 length: 13 residues. CDR1 WSHSY and CDR2 SAAADI come from the germline V gene. V lost 6 bases and J lost 2, with 11 bases in between. The chain's CDR3 is CASRVPTTYEQYF. Written as DNA, the CDR3 is TGCGCCAGCAGGGTCCCGACAACCTACGAGCAGTACTTC.

The chain has TRBV20-1 and TRBJ2-3; 10 bases fit TRBD2. The CDR3 covers 16 residues. The J segment lost 3 bases and the V segment lost 3 bases, leaving 9 bases of the junction unmatched. Germline assignment: CDR1 DFQATT and CDR2 SNEGSKA (reference sequence). This chain's CDR3 is CSASGSGRAFTDTQYF. CDR3 in DNA: TGCAGTGCTAGTGGGAGCGGGAGGGCCTTTACAGATACGCAGTATTTT.

The chain combines TRBV29-1 with TRBJ2-6; 8 bases line up with TRBD1. Germline loops: CDR1 SQVTM, CDR2 ANQGSEA. This CDR3 contains 18 residues. Trimming removed 0 bases from V and 0 bases from J; junction bases left unmatched: 7. In nucleotides, the CDR3 is TGCAGCGTTGAAGAGTCCCAGGGGGCCACCTCTGGGGCCAACGTCCTGACTTTC. Protein sequence: CSVEESQGATSGANVLTF. The full variable domain, completed using reference TRBV29-1 and TRBJ2-6, is SAVISQKPSRDICQRGTSLTIQCQVDSQVTMMFWYRQQPGQSLTLIATANQGSEATYESGFVIDKFPISRPNLTFSTLTVSNMSPEDSSIYLCSVEESQGATSGANVLTFGAGSRLTVL.

The rearrangement joins TRBV24-1 to TRBJ1-5, with unresolved D. The CDR3 totals 13 residues. Trimming took 1 base from V and 6 from J, leaving 6 bases between them. Germline CDR1 and CDR2: KGHDR and SFDVKD. This chain's CDR3 is CATSDFSGQPQHF. The CDR3 DNA is TGTGCCACCAGTGATTTCAGTGGTCAGCCCCAGCATTTT.

The chain recombines TRBV7-2 with TRBJ2-6; a weak D match, TRBD2 (5 bases). CDR1 is SGHTA, CDR2 FQGNSA, per germline. The V end was cut by 5 bases, the J end by 2 bases, with 13 bases between. The CDR3 length is 16 residues. This chain's CDR3 is CASSLGGWAGANVLTF. The DNA of the CDR3 is TGTGCCAGCAGCCTCGGAGGATGGGCTGGGGCCAACGTCCTGACTTTC. The variable domain in full, completed from reference TRBV7-2 and TRBJ2-6, reads GAGVSQSPSNKVTEKGKDVELRCDPISGHTALYWYRQSLGQGLEFLIYFQGNSAPDKSGLPSDRFSAERTGGSVSTLTIQRTQQEDSAVYLCASSLGGWAGANVLTFGAGSRLTVL.